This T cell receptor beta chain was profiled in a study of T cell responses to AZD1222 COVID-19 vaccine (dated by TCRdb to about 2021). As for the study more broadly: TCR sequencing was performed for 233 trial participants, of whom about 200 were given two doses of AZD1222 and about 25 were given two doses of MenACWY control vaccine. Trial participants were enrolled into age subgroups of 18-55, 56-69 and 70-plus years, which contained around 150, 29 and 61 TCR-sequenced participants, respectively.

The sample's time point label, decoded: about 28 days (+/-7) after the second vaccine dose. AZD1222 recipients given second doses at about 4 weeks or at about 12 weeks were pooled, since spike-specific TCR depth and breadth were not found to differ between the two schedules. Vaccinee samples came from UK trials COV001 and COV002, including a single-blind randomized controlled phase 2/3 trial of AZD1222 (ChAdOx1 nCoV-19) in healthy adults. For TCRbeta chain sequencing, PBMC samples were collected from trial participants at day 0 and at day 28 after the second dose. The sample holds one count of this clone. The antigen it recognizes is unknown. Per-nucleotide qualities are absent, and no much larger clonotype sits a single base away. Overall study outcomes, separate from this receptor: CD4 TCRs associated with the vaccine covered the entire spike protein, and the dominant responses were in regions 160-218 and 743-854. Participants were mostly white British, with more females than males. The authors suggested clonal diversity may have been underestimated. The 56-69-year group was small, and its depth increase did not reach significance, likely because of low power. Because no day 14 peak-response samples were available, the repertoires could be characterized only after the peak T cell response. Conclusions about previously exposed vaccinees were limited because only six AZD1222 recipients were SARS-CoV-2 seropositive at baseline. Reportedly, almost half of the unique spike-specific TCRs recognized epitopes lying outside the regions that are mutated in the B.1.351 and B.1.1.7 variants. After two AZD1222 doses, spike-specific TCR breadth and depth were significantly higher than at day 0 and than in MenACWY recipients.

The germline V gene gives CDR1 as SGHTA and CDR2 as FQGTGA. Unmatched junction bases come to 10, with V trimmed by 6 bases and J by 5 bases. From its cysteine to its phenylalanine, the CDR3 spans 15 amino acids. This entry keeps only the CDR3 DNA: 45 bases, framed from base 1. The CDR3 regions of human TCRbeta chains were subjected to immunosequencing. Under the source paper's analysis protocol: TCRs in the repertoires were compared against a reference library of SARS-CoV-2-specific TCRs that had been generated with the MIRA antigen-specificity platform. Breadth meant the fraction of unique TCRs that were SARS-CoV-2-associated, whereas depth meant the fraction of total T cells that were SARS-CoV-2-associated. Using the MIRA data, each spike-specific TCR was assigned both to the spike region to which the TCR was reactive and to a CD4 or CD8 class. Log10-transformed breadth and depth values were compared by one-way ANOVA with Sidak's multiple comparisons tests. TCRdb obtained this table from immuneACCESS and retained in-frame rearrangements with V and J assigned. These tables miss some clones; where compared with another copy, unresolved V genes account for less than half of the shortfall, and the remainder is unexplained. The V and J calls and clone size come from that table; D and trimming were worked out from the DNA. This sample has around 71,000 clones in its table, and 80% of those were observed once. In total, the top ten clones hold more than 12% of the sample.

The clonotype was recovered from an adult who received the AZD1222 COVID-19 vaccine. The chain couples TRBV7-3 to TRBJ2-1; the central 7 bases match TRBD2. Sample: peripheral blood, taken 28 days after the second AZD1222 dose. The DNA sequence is TGTGCCAGCAGTCCGACCGGGACTAAACACAATGAGCAGTTCTTC. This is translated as CASSPTGTKHNEQFF.